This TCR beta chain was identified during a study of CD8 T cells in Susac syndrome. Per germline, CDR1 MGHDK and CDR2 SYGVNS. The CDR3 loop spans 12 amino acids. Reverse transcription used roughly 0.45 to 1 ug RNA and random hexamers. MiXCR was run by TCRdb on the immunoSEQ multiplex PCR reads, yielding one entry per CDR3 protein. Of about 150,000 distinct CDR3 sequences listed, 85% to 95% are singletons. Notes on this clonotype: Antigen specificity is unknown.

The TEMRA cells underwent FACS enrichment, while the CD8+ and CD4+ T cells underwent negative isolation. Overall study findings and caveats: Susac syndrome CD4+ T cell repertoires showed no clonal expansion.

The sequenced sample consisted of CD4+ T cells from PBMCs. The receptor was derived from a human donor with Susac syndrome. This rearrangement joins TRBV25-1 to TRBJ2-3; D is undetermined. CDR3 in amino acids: CAISSGTDTQYF. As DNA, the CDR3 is TGTGCTATCAGCTCCGGAACAGATACGCAGTATTTT.